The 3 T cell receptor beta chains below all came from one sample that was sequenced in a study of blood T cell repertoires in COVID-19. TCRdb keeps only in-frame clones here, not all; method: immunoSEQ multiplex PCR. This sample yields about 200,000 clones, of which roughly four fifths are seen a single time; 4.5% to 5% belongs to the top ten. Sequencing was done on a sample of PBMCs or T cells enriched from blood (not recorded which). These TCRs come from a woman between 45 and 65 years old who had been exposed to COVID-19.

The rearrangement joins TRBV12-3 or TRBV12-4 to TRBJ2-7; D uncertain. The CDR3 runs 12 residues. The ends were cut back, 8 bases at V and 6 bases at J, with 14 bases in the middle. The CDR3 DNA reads TGTGCCAGCGCCCGGGTCAGACCCGAGCAGTACTTC. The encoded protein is CASARVRPEQYF.

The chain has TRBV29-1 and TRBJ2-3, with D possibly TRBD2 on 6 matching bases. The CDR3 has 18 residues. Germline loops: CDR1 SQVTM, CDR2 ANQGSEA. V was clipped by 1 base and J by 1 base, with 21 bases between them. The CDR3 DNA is TGCAGCGTTGAAGGGGTTTTCTTTGAATCGGGGGGCACAGATACGCAGTATTTT. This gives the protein CSVEGVFFESGGTDTQYF.

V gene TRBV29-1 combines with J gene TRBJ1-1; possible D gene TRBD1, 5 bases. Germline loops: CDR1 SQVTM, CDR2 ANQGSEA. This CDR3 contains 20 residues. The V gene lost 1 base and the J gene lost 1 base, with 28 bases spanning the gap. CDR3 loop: CSVEAGRRGNQPSWNTEAFF. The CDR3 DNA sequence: TGCAGCGTTGAAGCTGGACGCCGGGGGAACCAGCCATCCTGGAACACTGAAGCTTTCTTT.